The TCR beta chain under discussion was sequenced for a study of T cells in Graves' hyperthyroidism and ophthalmopathy. RNA transcripts were the template for amplifying TCR beta CDR3 regions. With the HTBI primer set, the TCR CDR3 went through a first round of RT-PCR. TCRdb recomputed calls from the multiplex PCR reads with MiXCR, one row per CDR3 protein. This table holds tens of thousands of distinct CDR3 sequences, less than 50% found once. This clonotype was counted many times. The sequence derives from a woman in her twenties or thirties with Graves' ophthalmopathy. Sequencing input: blood.

The CDR3 bases are TGTGCCAGCAGCATGGGATTTCAAGAGACCCAGTACTTC. Amino acid sequence: CASSMGFQETQYF. The chain uses TRBV7-9 and TRBJ2-5; D is uncertain. The CDR3 spans 13 residues. Trimming cost V 5 bases and J 2 bases, with 9 bases left between them. Germline-derived CDR1 and CDR2 are SEHNR and FQNEAQ (reference sequence).